These T cell receptor beta chains were read from a single sample in a study of CD8+CD57+ T cells in acquired aplastic anemia. Using its own MiXCR run on the reads, TCRdb lists one record per CDR3 protein. The sample has roughly 170,000 distinct CDR3 sequences, about 50% seen once; the top ten hold about an eighth. The sample was sorted CD4+, CD8+, or CD8+CD57+ T cells (not recorded which) from PBMCs. These receptors all stem from a human donor with aplastic anemia. The CDR3 runs from the conserved cysteine through the conserved F or W. D genes are given only for firm matches. Clone size is not always given. Where it is, it says once, few, many or a class for expanded clones.

TRBD1,TRBV11-2,TRBJ2-7,-,CASSLVARPGQGIYEQYF,TGTGCCAGCAGCTTAGTTGCCCGCCCGGGACAGGGTATCTACGAGCAGTACTTC
TRBD2,TRBV9,TRBJ2-1,many,CASSVRGLSGGSYNEQFF,TGTGCCAGCAGCGTAAGAGGTTTAAGCGGGGGTTCCTACAATGAGCAGTTCTTC
-,TRBV7-3,TRBJ2-7,-,CASSLPGLKNEQYF,TGTGCCAGCAGCTTACCAGGGTTGAAAAACGAGCAGTACTTC
TRBD1,TRBV15,TRBJ2-7,few,CATSPRTGSGYEQYF,TGTGCCACCAGCCCACGGACAGGGTCGGGCTACGAGCAGTACTTC
-,TRBV24-1,TRBJ2-7,few,CATSDPQNGIYEQYF,TGTGCCACCAGTGATCCACAGAACGGGATCTACGAGCAGTACTTC
-,TRBV12-5,TRBJ1-4,few,CASGLGISNEKLFF,TGTGCTAGTGGTTTGGGCATATCTAATGAAAAACTGTTTTTT
TRBD2,TRBV20-1,TRBJ2-1,many,CSAPSLAGDHNEQFF,TGCAGTGCACCTTCACTAGCGGGGGACCACAATGAGCAGTTCTTC
-,TRBV20-1,TRBJ2-5,-,CSAREQGRIQETQYF,TGCAGTGCTAGAGAGCAGGGCAGAATCCAAGAGACCCAGTACTTC
-,TRBV11-2,TRBJ2-7,-,CASSRITPRFPHEQYF,TGTGCCAGCAGCCGAATAACGCCCAGATTCCCCCACGAGCAGTACTTC
-,TRBV3-1,TRBJ2-1,-,CATRGGVGNEQFF,TGTGCCACGAGAGGTGGGGTGGGCAATGAGCAGTTCTTC
-,TRBV3-1,TRBJ2-3,-,CASSQVVTDTQYF,TGTGCCAGCAGCCAAGTTGTAACAGATACGCAGTATTTT
TRBD1,TRBV19,TRBJ2-7,-,CASCKSPGQGGLEQYF,TGTGCCAGTTGTAAAAGCCCGGGACAGGGAGGCCTCGAGCAGTACTTC